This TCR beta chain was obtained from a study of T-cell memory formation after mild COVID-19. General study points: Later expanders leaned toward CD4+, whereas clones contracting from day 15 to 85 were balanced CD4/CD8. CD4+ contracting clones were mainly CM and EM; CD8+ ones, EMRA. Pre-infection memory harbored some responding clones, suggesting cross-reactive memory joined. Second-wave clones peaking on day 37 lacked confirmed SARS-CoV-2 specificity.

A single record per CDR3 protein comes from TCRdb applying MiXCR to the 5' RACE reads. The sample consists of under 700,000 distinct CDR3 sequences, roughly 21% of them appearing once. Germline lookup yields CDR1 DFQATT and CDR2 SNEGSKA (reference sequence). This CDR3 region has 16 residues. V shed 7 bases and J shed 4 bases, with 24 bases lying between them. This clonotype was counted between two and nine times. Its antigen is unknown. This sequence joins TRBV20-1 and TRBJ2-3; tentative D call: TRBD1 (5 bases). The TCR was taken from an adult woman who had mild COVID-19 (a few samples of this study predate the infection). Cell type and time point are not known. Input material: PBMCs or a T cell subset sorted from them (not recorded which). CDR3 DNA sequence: TGCAGTGAGGCCCGGGTTGGTGGGGCTTTAGCAGATACGCAGTATTTT. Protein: CSEARVGGALADTQYF.